The source of this T cell receptor (beta chain) is a study of Ad26.COV2.S vaccination and SARS-CoV-2 variants. Study summary: The trial was COV1001 and the donor's arm was Ad26.COV2.S.

Treatment described: approximately 18 received Ad26.COV2.S at low or high dose, single or two shots; about 5 received placebo; per-sample allocation not given. Sampling happened 63 days after the first vaccine or placebo injection. Only in-frame clones appear in the TCRdb table, and some are missing; sequencing was by immunoSEQ multiplex PCR. The sample comprises more than 400,000 clones, about nine tenths of which are singletons, and roughly 3.9% rests with the top ten. V was cut by 6 bases and J by 2 bases, with 14 bases left in between. The CDR3 totals 14 residues. Germline lookup yields CDR1 LGHDT and CDR2 YNNKEL (reference sequence).

The chain couples TRBV3-1 (or the pseudogene TRBV3-2) to TRBJ2-7; D not certain. Sequenced material: peripheral blood, taken in a trial of Ad26.COV2.S vaccine versus placebo. This receptor was identified in a person between 18 and 65 years old who received the Ad26.COV2.S COVID-19 vaccine or a placebo. The CDR3 region is CASSQMRNTYEQYF. DNA for the CDR3: TGTGCCAGCAGTCAGATGAGGAATACCTACGAGCAGTACTTC.